This T cell receptor (beta chain) was sequenced in a study of early T cells in non-severe SARS-CoV-2 infection. Study overall: Sequenced material consisted of bulk RNA (from unsorted whole blood), and chains were unpaired.

This clonotype showed up many times. What it recognizes is unknown. Points from the study as a whole: VDJdb matching favored anti-spike CD8 responses, missing private and CD4 specificities.

Unique molecular identifier tags were affixed to discrete cDNA molecules. TCRdb redid the calling of the 5' RACE reads with MiXCR, one entry per CDR3 protein. The sample shows approximately 84,000 distinct CDR3 sequences, 15% of them seen only once. Sequencing used whole blood. The sequence came from an adult who was a healthcare worker with PCR-confirmed SARS-CoV-2 infection or an uninfected control (not recorded which).

The CDR3 loop reads CATSRGTWQEQFF. Written as DNA, the CDR3 is TGTGCCACCAGCAGAGGAACATGGCAGGAGCAGTTCTTC. The J gene is TRBJ2-1, the V gene TRBV15, with no clear D. The CDR3 sequence is 13 residues long. Germline V CDR1 and CDR2: LNHNV, YYDKDF (reference sequence). The V gene lost 1 base and the J gene lost 10 bases, with 11 bases spanning the gap. Supplemented by reference TRBV15 and TRBJ2-1, the full variable domain reads DAMVIQNPRYQVTQFGKPVTLSCSQTLNHNVMYWYQQKSSQAPKLLFHYYDKDFNNEADTPDNFQSRRPNTSFCFLDIRSPGLGDTAMYLCATSRGTWQEQFFGPGTRLTVL.